This entry describes one T cell receptor beta chain. What it binds is unknown. This sample is part of a study of T cell responses to AZD1222 COVID-19 vaccine. Study-wide results and limits: Nearly half of spike-specific TCRs reportedly target variant regions that are unmutated in the B.1.351 and B.1.1.7 variants. The donors showed a predominance of white British ancestry and of females, with possible underestimation of clonal diversity.

Profiling relied on immunoSEQ multiplex PCR, and the TCRdb table lists in-frame clones only, not all of them. This repertoire shows about 75,000 clones, about 87% found once; its top ten account for approximately 9.1%. Germline assignment: CDR1 SGHTS and CDR2 YDEGEE. Trimming left V 2 bases short and J 0 bases short, with 8 bases between. The CDR3 loop spans 14 amino acids. The chain combines TRBV5-8 with TRBJ1-1; no clear D. This specimen consisted of peripheral blood, obtained 28 days after the second dose of the MenACWY control vaccine. The TCR comes from an adult who received the MenACWY meningococcal vaccine as a control. The CDR3 region is CASSFGRLNTEAFF. CDR3 nucleotides: TGTGCCAGCAGCTTCGGACGTCTGAACACTGAAGCTTTCTTT.